This TCR beta chain was recorded in a study of blood T cell repertoires in COVID-19. Overall study: In each case, the material was cDNA or gDNA derived from T cells, B-cell-depleted T cells, or PBMCs.

The method was immunoSEQ multiplex PCR; TCRdb's version includes in-frame clones alone and lacks a portion of them. The table shows roughly 65,000 clones, with around nine tenths occurring only once. The CDR3 sequence is 21 residues long. The germline V gene has CDR1 LGHDT and CDR2 YNNKEL (reference sequence). V was trimmed by 1 base and J by 7 bases, leaving 29 bases between them. The specimen was peripheral blood. The clonotype originates from a woman aged 55-75 years with acute or convalescent COVID-19. J is TRBJ1-6 and V is TRBV3-1 (or the pseudogene TRBV3-2); TRBD1 is a possible D gene (6 bases). CDR3 sequence: CASSQGRGRGVVRSRNSPLHF. CDR3 nucleotide sequence: TGTGCCAGCAGCCAAGGCAGGGGCAGGGGAGTCGTGAGGAGTAGGAATTCACCCCTCCACTTT.